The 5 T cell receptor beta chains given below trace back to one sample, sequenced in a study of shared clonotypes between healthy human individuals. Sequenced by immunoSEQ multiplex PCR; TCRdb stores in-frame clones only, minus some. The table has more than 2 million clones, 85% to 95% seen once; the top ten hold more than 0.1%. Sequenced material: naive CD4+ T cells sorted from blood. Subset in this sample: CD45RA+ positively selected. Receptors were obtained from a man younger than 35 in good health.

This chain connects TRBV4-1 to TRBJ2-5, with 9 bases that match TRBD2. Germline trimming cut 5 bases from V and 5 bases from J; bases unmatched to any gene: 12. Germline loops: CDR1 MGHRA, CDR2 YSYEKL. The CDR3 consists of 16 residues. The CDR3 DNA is TGCGCCAGCAGCACCCGGGTAGCGGGGGTTCGGGAGACCCAGTACTTC. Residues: CASSTRVAGVRETQYF.

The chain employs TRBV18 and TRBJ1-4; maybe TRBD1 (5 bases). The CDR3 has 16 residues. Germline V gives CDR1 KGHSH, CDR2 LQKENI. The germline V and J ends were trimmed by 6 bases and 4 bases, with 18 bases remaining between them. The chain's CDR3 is CASSPQHGTNNEKLFF. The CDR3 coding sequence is TGTGCCAGCTCCCCGCAACATGGGACTAATAATGAAAAACTGTTTTTT.

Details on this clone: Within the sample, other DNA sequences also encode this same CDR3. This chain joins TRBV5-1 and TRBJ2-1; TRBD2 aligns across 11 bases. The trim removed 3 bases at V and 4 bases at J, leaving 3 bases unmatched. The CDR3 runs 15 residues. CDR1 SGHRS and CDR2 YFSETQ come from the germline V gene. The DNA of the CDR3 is TGCGCCAGCAGCTCGGGGACTAGCGGATACAATGAGCAGTTCTTC. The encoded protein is CASSSGTSGYNEQFF.

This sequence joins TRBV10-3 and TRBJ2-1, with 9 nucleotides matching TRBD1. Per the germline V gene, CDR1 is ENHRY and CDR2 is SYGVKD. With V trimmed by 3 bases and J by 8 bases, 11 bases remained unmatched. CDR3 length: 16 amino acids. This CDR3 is CAISELGTGTPHEQFF. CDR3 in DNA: TGTGCCATCAGTGAACTCGGGACAGGGACACCCCATGAGCAGTTCTTC.

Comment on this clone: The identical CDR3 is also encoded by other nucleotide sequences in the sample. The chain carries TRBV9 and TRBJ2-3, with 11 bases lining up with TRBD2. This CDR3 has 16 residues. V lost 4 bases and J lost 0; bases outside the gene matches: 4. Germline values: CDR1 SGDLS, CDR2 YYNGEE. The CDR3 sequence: CASSFGTSGSTDTQYF. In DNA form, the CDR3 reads TGTGCCAGCAGCTTCGGGACTAGCGGAAGCACAGATACGCAGTATTTT.